The source of this TCR beta chain is a study of blood T cell repertoires in COVID-19. Across the whole study: Samples of COVID-19 (acute and convalescent) were obtained from the United States, Italy and Spain. Sources were T cells, B-cell-depleted T cells, or PBMCs; the material itself was cDNA or gDNA.

The CDR3 covers 13 residues. Trimming stripped 4 bases from V and 4 bases from J, with 11 bases between. CDR1 and CDR2 (germline): MDHEN, SYDVKM. In its sample, this clone was seen once. Original analysis: Nucleated cell number was recorded as an estimate derived from reference gene primer amplification. This table comes from immunoSEQ multiplex PCR, and its TCRdb copy is limited to in-frame clones, with some not included. V, J and clone size reflect that table, while D and trimming were determined from the DNA. The sample includes about 210,000 clones, 80% of them seen just once. The sample taken for sequencing was peripheral blood. The TCR sequence derives from a human donor in a cohort sampled during active COVID-19. V and J are TRBV28 and TRBJ2-7; D ambiguous. CDR3 amino acids: CASSSVSEYEQYF. The CDR3 DNA follows: TGTGCCAGCAGTTCGGTATCGGAGTACGAGCAGTACTTC.